Shown below are 14 T cell receptor beta chains from a single sample sequenced in a study of blood T cells in healthy people across ages. A second PCR of 7 to 11 cycles used a sample-barcoded 5' primer and a J-beta primer mix. MiXCR, applied by TCRdb to the 5' RACE reads, yields one record per CDR3 protein. The sample yields 600,000 to 800,000 distinct CDR3 sequences, around 52% seen once. Sequencing was performed on blood. Receptors originate from an elderly woman in good health.

CDR3 DNA sequence: TGCAGTGCTCAACCGTCCGGGACTCTCGAAATATCAAACACCGGGGAGCTGTTTTTT. Amino acids: CSAQPSGTLEISNTGELFF. V is TRBV20-1 and J is TRBJ2-2, with a possible D match to TRBD2 (6 bases). V gave up 5 bases and J gave up 2 bases, with 27 bases separating them. Germline loops: CDR1 DFQATT, CDR2 SNEGSKA (reference sequence). This CDR3 contains 19 residues.

This clonotype was counted once. The J gene is TRBJ2-1, the V gene TRBV27, with 9 bases aligning to TRBD1. The CDR3 has 13 amino acids. Germline V gene lookup returns CDR1 MNHEY and CDR2 SMNVEV (reference sequence). V shed 5 bases and J 8 bases; nucleotides not matched to a gene: 4. The CDR3 DNA reads TGTGCCAGCAGTGTCGGGACAGGGTATGAGCAGTTCTTC. As protein: CASSVGTGYEQFF.

With regard to this clonotype: A single base separates this from a much larger clone, so it may be a read error. J is TRBJ2-1 and V is TRBV12-5, with TRBD2 matching over 8 bases. V lost 0 bases, J lost 6 bases, and 4 bases stayed unmatched. This CDR3 is 15 amino acids long. Per germline, CDR1 LGHNT and CDR2 FRNRAP. The CDR3 spells CASGLVGLVSNEQFF. CDR3 sequence (DNA): TGTGCTAGTGGTTTGGTGGGACTAGTATCCAATGAGCAGTTCTTC.

V gene TRBV5-1 combines with J gene TRBJ2-1, with D unresolved. There are 12 residues in the CDR3. Germline assignment: CDR1 SGHRS and CDR2 YFSETQ. The germline V and J ends were trimmed by 4 bases and 9 bases, with 11 bases remaining between them. The CDR3 sequence: CASSALWGEQFF. The CDR3 region has the DNA TGCGCCAGCAGCGCCCTATGGGGTGAGCAGTTCTTC. Combining the CDR3 with reference TRBV5-1 and TRBJ2-1 gives the whole variable domain KAGVTQTPRYLIKTRGQQVTLSCSPISGHRSVSWYQQTPGQGLQFLFEYFSETQRNKGNFPGRFSGRQFSNSRSEMNVSTLELGDSALYLCASSALWGEQFFGPGTRLTVL.

This clonotype has at least ten counts. The DNA of the CDR3 is TGTGCCAGCAGCTTGCAGCCTCAAGAGACCCAGTACTTC. The encoded protein is CASSLQPQETQYF. J is TRBJ2-5 and V is TRBV7-3; D remains unclear. V was cut by 3 bases and J by 2 bases, with 7 bases left in between. The CDR3 has 13 amino acids. Germline V CDR1 and CDR2: SGHTA, FQGTGA.

This clonotype has at least ten counts. The V and J genes are TRBV27 and TRBJ2-5, with 9 bases aligning to TRBD1. This CDR3 has 17 amino acids. The junction had 13 bases not matched to a gene; V was cut back by 2 bases and J by 6 bases. The germline V gene encodes CDR1 MNHEY and CDR2 SMNVEV (reference sequence). Here the CDR3 reads CASSLQPGTGFGKTQYF. CDR3 DNA: TGTGCCAGCAGTTTACAGCCCGGGACAGGGTTCGGAAAGACCCAGTACTTC.

The rearrangement uses TRBV7-8 and TRBJ1-1; D gene unclear. This CDR3 spans 16 amino acids. Germline lookup yields CDR1 SGHVS and CDR2 FQNEAQ. Trimming removed 4 bases at V and 0 bases at J, with 15 bases between. CDR3 in amino acids: CASSSRREGMNTEAFF. In DNA, the CDR3 is TGTGCCAGCAGCTCCCGACGTGAGGGCATGAACACTGAAGCTTTCTTT.

The gene calls are TRBV10-3 and TRBJ2-7; D possibly corresponds to TRBD2 (6 bases). V lost 3 bases, J lost 2 bases, and 20 bases lay in between. This CDR3 comprises 17 residues. Germline-derived CDR1 and CDR2 are ENHRY and SYGVKD. CDR3 nucleotides: TGTGCCATCAGTGATCGAGGACTCCCGGAGGGCCCCTACGAGCAGTACTTC. Its protein is CAISDRGLPEGPYEQYF.

This chain's CDR3 is CVTSQGASYNEQYF. CDR3 in DNA: TGTGTAACCTCTCAGGGGGCTAGCTACAATGAGCAGTACTTC. The V call is TRBV12-3 or TRBV12-4, the J call TRBJ2-1, with 8 nucleotides matching TRBD1. The DNA end lines up better with TRBJ2-7; the J call may be wrong. The CDR3 length is 14 residues.

This chain connects TRBV4-2 to TRBJ2-7, with TRBD2 matching over 12 bases. Germline V gene data show CDR1 as LGHNA and CDR2 as YNFKEQ. J gave up 3 bases and V 2 bases, and 5 bases lay outside the gene matches. This CDR3 is built from 16 residues. Written as DNA, the CDR3 is TGTGCCAGCAGCCAAACACAGACTAGCGGGAGCTACGAGCAGTACTTC. Translation gives CASSQTQTSGSYEQYF.

CDR3 loop: CASSPIELVAFF. CDR3 bases: TGTGCCAGCTCACCAATAGAGTTGGTAGCTTTCTTT. The chain carries TRBV18 and TRBJ1-1, with D unclear. The ends were cut back, 2 bases at V and 10 bases at J, with 11 bases in the middle. The germline V gene has CDR1 KGHSH and CDR2 LQKENI. The CDR3 covers 12 residues.

V gene TRBV12-3 or TRBV12-4 combines with J gene TRBJ2-2; tentative D call: TRBD2 (5 bases). The CDR3 runs 13 residues. V lost 6 bases to trimming and J lost 7 bases, with 12 bases between them. This CDR3 is CASRPGEVGELFF. The CDR3 nucleotides are TGTGCCAGCAGGCCCGGGGAAGTCGGGGAGCTGTTTTTT.

V usage is TRBV18 and J usage is TRBJ1-2; D gene uncertain. The germline V gene encodes CDR1 KGHSH and CDR2 LQKENI. This CDR3 has 13 residues. V lost 3 bases and J 8 bases, leaving 13 bases between the germline ends. CDR3 amino acids: CASSPRVEEGYTF. In nucleotides, the CDR3 is TGTGCCAGCTCACCTAGGGTTGAAGAAGGCTACACCTTC.

This chain uses TRBV30 with TRBJ1-2, with D possibly matching TRBD1 (5 bases). This CDR3 spans 14 amino acids. Germline lookup yields CDR1 GTSNPN and CDR2 SVGIG (reference sequence). V was trimmed by 4 bases and J by 7 bases, leaving 19 bases between them. CDR3 DNA sequence: TGTGCCTGGACCGCACGGGGCCATGCTGGTGGCTACACCTTC. Translating gives CAWTARGHAGGYTF.